The sequence of this T cell receptor (beta chain) was determined in a study of shared clonotypes between healthy human individuals. Looking at the study overall: The plates for each donor numbered three CD4 naive, three CD4 memory, two CD8 naive and one CD8 memory.

Germline V gene sequence: CDR1 ENHRY, CDR2 SYGVKD. V was cut by 0 bases and J by 8 bases, with 10 bases left in between. This CDR3 is 14 amino acids long. Study-wide results and caveats: All-four-donor shared clonotypes had higher generation probabilities than non-shared clonotypes did. As a rule, naive subsets had a larger estimated richness than memory subsets.

Profiling relied on immunoSEQ multiplex PCR, and the TCRdb table lists in-frame clones only, not all of them. The data contain roughly 590,000 clones, just under 97% of them singletons. Naive-designated CD8 cells lacked CD45RO, were positively enriched for CCR7, and omitted terminally differentiated effector memory CD45RA+ cells. The donors, healthy adults who were HIV-negative, had experienced no recent acute infections or vaccinations. This clone is a singleton in its sample. Its specificity is unknown. The chain couples TRBV10-3 to TRBJ2-2, with unresolved D. This clonotype was sampled from a young woman in good health. The sample taken for sequencing was naive CD8+ T cells sorted from blood. For the CDR3, the DNA is TGTGCCATCAGTGAGTCACCAGCAAGAGGGGAGCTGTTTTTT. This translates into CAISESPARGELFF.